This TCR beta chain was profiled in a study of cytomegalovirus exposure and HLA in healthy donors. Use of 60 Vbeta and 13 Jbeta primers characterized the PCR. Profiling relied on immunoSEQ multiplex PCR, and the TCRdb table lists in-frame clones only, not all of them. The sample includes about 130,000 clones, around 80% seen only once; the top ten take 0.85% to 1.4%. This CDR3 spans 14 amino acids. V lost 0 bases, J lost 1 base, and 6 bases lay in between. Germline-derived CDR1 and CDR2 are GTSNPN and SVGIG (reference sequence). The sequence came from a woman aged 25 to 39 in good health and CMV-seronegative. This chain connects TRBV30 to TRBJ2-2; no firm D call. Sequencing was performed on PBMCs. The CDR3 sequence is CAWSVSLNTGELFF. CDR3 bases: TGTGCCTGGAGTGTCAGTCTGAACACCGGGGAGCTGTTTTTT. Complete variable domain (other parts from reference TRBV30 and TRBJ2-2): SQTIHQWPATLVQPVGSPLSLECTVEGTSNPNLYWYRQAAGRGLQLLFYSVGIGQISSEVPQNLSASRPQDRQFILSSKKLLLSDSGFYLCAWSVSLNTGELFFGEGSRLTVL.